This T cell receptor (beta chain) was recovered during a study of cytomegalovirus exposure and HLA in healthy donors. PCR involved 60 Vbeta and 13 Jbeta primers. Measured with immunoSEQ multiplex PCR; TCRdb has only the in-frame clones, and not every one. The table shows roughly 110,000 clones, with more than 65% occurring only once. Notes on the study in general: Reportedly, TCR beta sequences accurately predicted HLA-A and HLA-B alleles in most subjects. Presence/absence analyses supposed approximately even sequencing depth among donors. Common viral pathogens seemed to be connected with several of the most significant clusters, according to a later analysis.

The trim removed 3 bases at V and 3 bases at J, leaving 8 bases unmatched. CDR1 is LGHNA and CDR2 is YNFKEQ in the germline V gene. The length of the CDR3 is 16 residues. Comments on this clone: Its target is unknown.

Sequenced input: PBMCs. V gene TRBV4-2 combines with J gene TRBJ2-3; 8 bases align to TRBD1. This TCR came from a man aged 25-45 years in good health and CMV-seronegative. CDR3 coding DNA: TGTGCCAGCAGCCAGATCGACAGGGGTAGGACAGATACGCAGTATTTT. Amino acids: CASSQIDRGRTDTQYF.